A selection of T cell receptor beta chains follows, all from one sample in a study of cytomegalovirus exposure and HLA in healthy donors. Libraries were prepared by immunoSEQ multiplex PCR; TCRdb keeps only in-frame clonotypes and omits some of them. The table records over 250,000 clones, 80% to 90% of them present only once. The sample was PBMCs. The receptors derive from a woman younger than 30 in good health and CMV-seronegative. Both conserved end residues are part of each CDR3. A D gene is named only where the DNA matches it firmly. Clone size is not always given. Where it is, it says once, few, many or a class for expanded clones.

clone_size	d_call	v_call	j_call	cdr3_nt	cdr3_aa
once	.	TRBV4-1	TRBJ1-2	TGCGCCAGCAGCCAAGTGGGGGGAGGCTACACCTTC	CASSQVGGGYTF
.	.	TRBV6-1	TRBJ2-2	TGTGCCAGCAGCCTAATTCAGGGAACCACCGGGGAGCTGTTTTTT	CASSLIQGTTGELFF
.	.	TRBV11-3	TRBJ2-3	TGTGCCAGCAGCTTAGGCCAACTAGACACAGATACGCAGTATTTT	CASSLGQLDTDTQYF
few	TRBD1	TRBV5-1	TRBJ1-2	TGCGCCAGCAGCCTCGTACAGGGACAGTTTGATGGCTACACCTTC	CASSLVQGQFDGYTF
.	.	TRBV7-2	TRBJ1-5	TGTGCCAGCAGTTCTAGACAGCCCAATCAGCCCCAGCATTTT	CASSSRQPNQPQHF
few	.	TRBV9	TRBJ1-6	TGTGCCAGCAGCGTAGGGTGGGGCAGTTCACCCCTCCACTTT	CASSVGWGSSPLHF
.	.	TRBV7-9	TRBJ2-7	TGTGCCAGCAGCTTACGGGTTTCCCACGAGCAGTACTTC	CASSLRVSHEQYF
.	TRBD1	TRBV6-5	TRBJ2-7	TGTGCCAGCAGGGACCGGGACAGGAACTACGAGCAGTACTTC	CASRDRDRNYEQYF
.	.	TRBV9	TRBJ1-5	TGTGCCAGCCCTCCGAGGGGGGGGAATCAGCCCCAGCATTTT	CASPPRGGNQPQHF
.	.	TRBV28	TRBJ2-3	TGTGCCAGCAGTTTCACTTACAGGCTAGATACGCAGTATTTT	CASSFTYRLDTQYF
.	.	TRBV6-5	TRBJ1-1	TGTGCCAGCAGCCCCCTCAGGGGTACTGAAGCTTTCTTT	CASSPLRGTEAFF
.	.	TRBV6-5	TRBJ2-5	TGTGCCAGCAGCTACCTAAGGGACACTCAACAAGAGACCCAGTACTTC	CASSYLRDTQQETQYF
once	TRBD1	TRBV10-2	TRBJ1-5	TGCGCCAGCAGTGAGGTAACAGGGGATCAGCCCCAGCATTTT	CASSEVTGDQPQHF
once	.	TRBV6-1	TRBJ2-7	TGTGCCAGCAGAATAGGGGTGGGGTCCTCCTACGAGCAGTACTTC	CASRIGVGSSYEQYF
.	TRBD1	TRBV28	TRBJ2-7	TGTGCCAGCACATGGGACAGGGGGGGGAGTGAGCAGTACTTC	CASTWDRGGSEQYF
.	.	TRBV7-3	TRBJ1-1	TGTGCCAGCAGCTTACAGTCCCCGGGGAACACTGAAGCTTTCTTT	CASSLQSPGNTEAFF
.	.	TRBV11-3	TRBJ2-7	TGTGCCAGCAGCTTATTTGGGAGTAGCTCCTACGAGCAGTACTTC	CASSLFGSSSYEQYF
.	TRBD2	TRBV6-1	TRBJ2-7	TGTGCCAGCAGTGTCCAGACTAGCGGGAGGGCCCTCTCCTACGAGCAGTACTTC	CASSVQTSGRALSYEQYF
.	TRBD2	TRBV10-1	TRBJ2-1	TGCGCCAGCAGTGAGTCGAAACGGGAGGGGGGTGAGCAGTTCTTC	CASSESKREGGEQFF
.	TRBD2	TRBV5-1	TRBJ2-5	TGCGCCAGCAGCTTGGGGCTAGCGGGAGGGCCTGAGACCCAGTACTTC	CASSLGLAGGPETQYF
.	.	TRBV19	TRBJ1-1	TGTGCCAGTAGTATCCCCGGGACAAGCACTGAAGCTTTCTTT	CASSIPGTSTEAFF
.	TRBD2	TRBV5-1	TRBJ2-1	TGCGCCAGCAGCTTTACGTCTAGCGGGGGGGTTTACAATGAGCAGTTCTTC	CASSFTSSGGVYNEQFF
.	.	TRBV29-1	TRBJ2-5	TGCAGCGGGAGGTGGTACCAAGAGACCCAGTACTTC	CSGRWYQETQYF
.	.	TRBV6-5	TRBJ1-3	TGTGCCAGCAAGACAGGCCGAAACACCATATATTTT	CASKTGRNTIYF
.	.	TRBV7-2	TRBJ1-2	TGTGCCAGCAGCCTTTTAGACAGGATATACTATGGCTACACCTTC	CASSLLDRIYYGYTF
.	TRBD2	TRBV5-1	TRBJ2-5	TGCGCCAGCAGCCTACCAACTAGCGGGATAGGAGAGACCCAGTACTTC	CASSLPTSGIGETQYF
once	TRBD1	TRBV27	TRBJ2-1	TGTGCCAGCAGGTCTCTCCACCGACAGGGTCAGTTCTTC	CASRSLHRQGQFF
.	.	TRBV10-1	TRBJ1-1	TGCGCCAGCAGTGAACAGGCGAACACTGAAGCTTTCTTT	CASSEQANTEAFF
.	.	TRBV19	TRBJ1-1	TGTGCCAGTAGTATCGGGAGCAGGGAGTTGGCGGAAGCTTTCTTT	CASSIGSRELAEAFF
once	TRBD1	TRBV5-1	TRBJ1-3	TGCGCCAGCGGACAGGGGGCGGCGGGAAACACCATATATTTT	CASGQGAAGNTIYF
.	.	TRBV5-1	TRBJ2-5	TGCGCCAGCAGCTTGAAGTCTCCAGGGGAAGAGACCCAGTACTTC	CASSLKSPGEETQYF
.	.	TRBV12-5	TRBJ2-3	TGTGCTAGTGGTCTCGGGACGGGAGAGGCAGATACGCAGTATTTT	CASGLGTGEADTQYF
.	.	TRBV7-2	TRBJ1-6	TGTGCCAGCAGCTTAGAGTGGGGGAGGGGAGGTAATTCACCCCTCCACTTT	CASSLEWGRGGNSPLHF
few	.	TRBV2	TRBJ1-1	TGTGCCAGCTTCCCAATAAGGGGTACTGAAGCTTTCTTT	CASFPIRGTEAFF
.	.	TRBV30	TRBJ2-6	TGTGCCTGGAGTGTAAGGGGATCTGGGGCCAACGTCCTGACTTTC	CAWSVRGSGANVLTF
.	.	TRBV30	TRBJ2-7	TGTGCCTGGAGTGCGGGGGTAACCTACGAGCAGTACTTC	CAWSAGVTYEQYF
.	.	TRBV7-7	TRBJ2-5	TGTGCTAGCAGCTTAGGCGGGGTCTTCCAAGAGACCCAGTACTTC	CASSLGGVFQETQYF
.	.	TRBV6-6	TRBJ1-1	TGTGCCAGCAGTCTACAGGCGCGGCGGGGCACTGAAGCTTTCTTT	CASSLQARRGTEAFF
.	.	TRBV7-9	TRBJ2-7	TGTGCCAGCAGCTCCGGGGGTTTGGGGGAGCAGTACTTC	CASSSGGLGEQYF
few	.	TRBV19	TRBJ2-7	TGTGCCAACCCGACAGGCTCAAGCTCCTACGAGCAGTACTTC	CANPTGSSSYEQYF
.	TRBD2	TRBV5-6	TRBJ2-7	TGTGCCAGCAGCCCCGGGGGGACGGGGACCTACGAGCAGTACTTC	CASSPGGTGTYEQYF
.	TRBD2	TRBV6-6	TRBJ2-7	TGTGCCAGCAGTTATACCGGGGGGGACTCCTACGAGCAGTACTTC	CASSYTGGDSYEQYF
many	.	TRBV6-1	TRBJ2-5	TGTGCCAGCAGCACATCAGGGGCAGAGACCCAGTACTTC	CASSTSGAETQYF